The text below deals with one TCR beta chain. Its antigen is unknown. Per the germline V gene, CDR1 is LGHNA and CDR2 is YSLEER. The CDR3 covers 13 residues. V was cut by 1 base and J by 1 base, with 4 bases left in between. This entry comes from a study of OX40 agonist ivuxolimab in advanced cancers. Looking at the study overall: People in dose escalation had one of these cancers: hepatocellular carcinoma, melanoma, renal cell or head and neck cancer. The study's findings and limits: Expanded clones tended on average to be more numerous among CD8+ T cells than CD4+.

Using immunoSEQ multiplex PCR, the repertoire was profiled, and TCRdb retains in-frame clones only, with some absent. The data show roughly 120,000 clones, with about nine tenths seen just once and around 0.26% held by the top ten. Material: CD4+ or CD8+ T cells sorted from blood, obtained in a trial of the OX40 agonist ivuxolimab. The chain has TRBV4-3 and TRBJ1-1; D not resolved. The source is an adult with an advanced solid tumor such as melanoma, head and neck, liver or kidney cancer. CDR3 protein: CASSQVWNTEAFF. CDR3 bases: TGCGCCAGCAGCCAAGTTTGGAACACTGAAGCTTTCTTT.